This TCR beta chain was retrieved from a study of cytomegalovirus exposure and HLA in healthy donors. PCR primers comprised 60 Vbeta and 13 Jbeta primers. Generated by immunoSEQ multiplex PCR, the TCRdb table keeps only in-frame clones and is missing some. The sample has roughly 140,000 clones, roughly 78% seen once; the top ten hold 2% to 2.5%. V lost 0 bases to trimming and J lost 0 bases; unmatched junction nucleotides: 8. Germline CDR1 reads MGHRA; CDR2 reads YSYEKL. The CDR3 covers 20 residues. The material sequenced was PBMCs. This clonotype was obtained from a man aged 25-45 years in good health and CMV-seronegative. V is TRBV4-1 and J is TRBJ2-1; 13 nucleotides line up with TRBD2. DNA of the CDR3: TGCGCCAGCAGCCAAGATGAGGGACTAGCGGGGCTGAGCTCCTACAATGAGCAGTTCTTC. Translation: CASSQDEGLAGLSSYNEQFF.